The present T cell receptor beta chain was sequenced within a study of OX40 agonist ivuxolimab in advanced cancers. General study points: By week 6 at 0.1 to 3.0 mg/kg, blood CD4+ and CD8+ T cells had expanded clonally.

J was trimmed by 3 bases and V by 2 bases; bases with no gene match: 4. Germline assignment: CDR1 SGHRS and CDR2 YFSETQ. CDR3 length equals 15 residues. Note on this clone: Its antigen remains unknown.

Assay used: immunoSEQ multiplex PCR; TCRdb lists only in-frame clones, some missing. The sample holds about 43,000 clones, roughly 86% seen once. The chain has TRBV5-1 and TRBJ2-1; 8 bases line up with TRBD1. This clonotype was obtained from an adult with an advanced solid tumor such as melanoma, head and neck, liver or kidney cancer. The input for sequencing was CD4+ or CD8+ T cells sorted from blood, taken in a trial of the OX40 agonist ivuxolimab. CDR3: CASSFDRGSYNEQFF. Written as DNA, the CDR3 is TGCGCCAGCAGCTTCGACAGGGGAAGCTACAATGAGCAGTTCTTC.